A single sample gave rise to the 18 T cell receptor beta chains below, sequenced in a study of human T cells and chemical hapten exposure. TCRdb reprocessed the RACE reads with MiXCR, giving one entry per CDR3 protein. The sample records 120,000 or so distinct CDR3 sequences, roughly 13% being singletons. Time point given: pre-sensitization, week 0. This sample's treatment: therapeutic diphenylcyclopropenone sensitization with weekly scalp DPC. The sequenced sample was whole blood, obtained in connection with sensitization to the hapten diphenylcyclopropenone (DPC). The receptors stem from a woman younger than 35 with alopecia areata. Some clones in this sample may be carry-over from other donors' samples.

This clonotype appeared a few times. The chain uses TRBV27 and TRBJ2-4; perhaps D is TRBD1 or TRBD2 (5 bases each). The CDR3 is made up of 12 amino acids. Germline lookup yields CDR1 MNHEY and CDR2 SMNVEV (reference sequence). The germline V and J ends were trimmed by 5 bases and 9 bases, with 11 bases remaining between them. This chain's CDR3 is CASSEGFGIQYF. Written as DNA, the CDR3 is TGTGCCAGCAGTGAGGGGTTTGGCATTCAGTACTTC.

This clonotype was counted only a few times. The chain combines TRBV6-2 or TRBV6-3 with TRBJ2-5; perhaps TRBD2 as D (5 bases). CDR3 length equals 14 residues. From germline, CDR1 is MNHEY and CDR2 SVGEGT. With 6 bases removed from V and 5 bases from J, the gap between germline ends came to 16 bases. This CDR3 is CASRPPWRAETQYF. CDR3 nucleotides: TGTGCCAGCAGGCCCCCCTGGCGGGCGGAGACCCAGTACTTC.

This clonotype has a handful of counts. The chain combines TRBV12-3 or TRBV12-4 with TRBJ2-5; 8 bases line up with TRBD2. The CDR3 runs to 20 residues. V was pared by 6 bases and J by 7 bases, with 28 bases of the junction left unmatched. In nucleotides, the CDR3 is TGTGCCAGCAGCCGATTGAGTGAGCGGGGGCAACCAGGATGGTTTGTGACCCAGTACTTC. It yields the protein CASSRLSERGQPGWFVTQYF.

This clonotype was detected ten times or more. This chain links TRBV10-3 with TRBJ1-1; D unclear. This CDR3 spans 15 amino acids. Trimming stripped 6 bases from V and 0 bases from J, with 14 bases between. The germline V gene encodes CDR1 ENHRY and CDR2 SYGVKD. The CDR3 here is CAIRRFGQLNTEAFF. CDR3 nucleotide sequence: TGTGCCATCAGGAGATTTGGGCAGCTGAACACTGAAGCTTTCTTT.

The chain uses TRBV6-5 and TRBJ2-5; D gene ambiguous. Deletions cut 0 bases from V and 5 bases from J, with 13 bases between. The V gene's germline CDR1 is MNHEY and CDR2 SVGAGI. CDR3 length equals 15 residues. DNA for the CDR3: TGTGCCAGCAGTTACTCCCGACTGGTGGAGGAGACCCAGTACTTC. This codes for CASSYSRLVEETQYF.

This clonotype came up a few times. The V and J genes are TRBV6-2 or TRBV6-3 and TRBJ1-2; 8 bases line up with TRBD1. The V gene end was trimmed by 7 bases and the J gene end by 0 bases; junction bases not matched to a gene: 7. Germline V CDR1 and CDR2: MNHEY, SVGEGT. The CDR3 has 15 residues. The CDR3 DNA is TGTGCCAGCAAAATGGACAGGGACCCTAACTATGGCTACACCTTC. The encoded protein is CASKMDRDPNYGYTF.

Here the CDR3 reads CASARQETQYF. Written as DNA, the CDR3 is TGCGCCAGTGCGCGGCAAGAGACCCAGTACTTC. This chain connects TRBV10-2 to TRBJ2-5; D unresolved. The germline V gene has CDR1 WSHSY and CDR2 SAAADI. This CDR3 spans 11 amino acids. V was cut by 9 bases and J by 2 bases, with 7 bases left in between.

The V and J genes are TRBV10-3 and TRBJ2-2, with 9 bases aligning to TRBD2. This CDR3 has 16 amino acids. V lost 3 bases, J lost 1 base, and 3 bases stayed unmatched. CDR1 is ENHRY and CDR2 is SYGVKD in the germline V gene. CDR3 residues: CAISDGLAMNTGELFF. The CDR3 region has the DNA TGTGCCATCAGTGACGGACTAGCGATGAACACCGGGGAGCTGTTTTTT.

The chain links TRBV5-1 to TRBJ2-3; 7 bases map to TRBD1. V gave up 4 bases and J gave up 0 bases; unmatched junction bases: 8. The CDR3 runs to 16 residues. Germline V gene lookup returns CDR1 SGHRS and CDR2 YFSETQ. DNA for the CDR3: TGCGCCAGCAGCCCGGGACAGCTAGTTAGCACAGATACGCAGTATTTT. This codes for CASSPGQLVSTDTQYF. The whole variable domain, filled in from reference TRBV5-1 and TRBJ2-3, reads KAGVTQTPRYLIKTRGQQVTLSCSPISGHRSVSWYQQTPGQGLQFLFEYFSETQRNKGNFPGRFSGRQFSNSRSEMNVSTLELGDSALYLCASSPGQLVSTDTQYFGPGTRLTVL.

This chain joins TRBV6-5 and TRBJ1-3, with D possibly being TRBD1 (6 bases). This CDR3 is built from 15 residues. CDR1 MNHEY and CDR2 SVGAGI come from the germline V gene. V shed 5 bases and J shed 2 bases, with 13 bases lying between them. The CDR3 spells CASSHRTVPGNTIYF. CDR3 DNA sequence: TGTGCCAGCAGTCACCGGACAGTCCCTGGAAACACCATATATTTT.

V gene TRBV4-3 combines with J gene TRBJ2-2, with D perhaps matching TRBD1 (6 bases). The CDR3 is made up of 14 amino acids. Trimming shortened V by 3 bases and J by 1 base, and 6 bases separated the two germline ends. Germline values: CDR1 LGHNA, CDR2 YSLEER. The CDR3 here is CASSQGQNTGELFF. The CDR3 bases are TGCGCCAGCAGCCAGGGACAGAACACCGGGGAGCTGTTTTTT.

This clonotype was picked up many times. The CDR3 DNA reads as TGTGCCAGCAGAACAGGGGGCGCAGGGGGCACTGAAGCTTTCTTT. Its translation is CASRTGGAGGTEAFF. The chain couples TRBV12-3 or TRBV12-4 to TRBJ1-1; 9 bases line up with TRBD1. The CDR3 length is 15 residues. V lost 6 bases, J lost 4 bases, and 9 bases stayed unmatched.

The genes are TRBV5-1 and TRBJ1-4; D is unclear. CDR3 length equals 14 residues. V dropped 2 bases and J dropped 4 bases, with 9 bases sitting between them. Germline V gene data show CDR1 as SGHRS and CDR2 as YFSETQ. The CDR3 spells CASSLTEGNEKLFF. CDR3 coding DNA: TGCGCCAGCAGCTTAACGGAGGGTAATGAAAAACTGTTTTTT.

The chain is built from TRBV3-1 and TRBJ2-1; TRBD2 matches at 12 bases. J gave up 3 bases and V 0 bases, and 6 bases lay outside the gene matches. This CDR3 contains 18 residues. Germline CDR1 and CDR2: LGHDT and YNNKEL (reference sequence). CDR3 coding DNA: TGTGCCAGCAGCCAAGATAGGGCTAGCGGGGGGGTCTACAATGAGCAGTTCTTC. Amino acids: CASSQDRASGGVYNEQFF.

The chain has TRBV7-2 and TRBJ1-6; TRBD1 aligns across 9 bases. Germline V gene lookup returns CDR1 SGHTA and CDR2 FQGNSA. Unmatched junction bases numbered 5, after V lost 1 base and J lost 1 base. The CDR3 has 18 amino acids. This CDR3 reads CASSLVQGASSYNSPLHF. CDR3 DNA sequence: TGTGCCAGCAGCTTAGTACAGGGGGCGAGTTCCTATAATTCACCCCTCCACTTT. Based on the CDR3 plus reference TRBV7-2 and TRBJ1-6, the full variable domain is GAGVSQSPSNKVTEKGKDVELRCDPISGHTALYWYRQSLGQGLEFLIYFQGNSAPDKSGLPSDRFSAERTGGSVSTLTIQRTQQEDSAVYLCASSLVQGASSYNSPLHFGNGTRLTVT.

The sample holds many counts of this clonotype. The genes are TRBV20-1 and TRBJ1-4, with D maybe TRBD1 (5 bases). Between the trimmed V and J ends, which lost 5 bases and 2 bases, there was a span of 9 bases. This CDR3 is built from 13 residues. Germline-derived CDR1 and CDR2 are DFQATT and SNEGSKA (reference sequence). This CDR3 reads CSALRATNEKLFF. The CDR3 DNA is TGCAGTGCTCTCAGGGCCACTAATGAAAAACTGTTTTTT.

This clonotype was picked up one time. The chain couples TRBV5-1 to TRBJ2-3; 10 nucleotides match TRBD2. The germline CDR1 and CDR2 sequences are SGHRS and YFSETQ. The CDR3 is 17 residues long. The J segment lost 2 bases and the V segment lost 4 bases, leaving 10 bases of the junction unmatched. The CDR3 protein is CASSQGRTSGFTDTQYF. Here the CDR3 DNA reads TGCGCCAGCAGCCAGGGCCGGACTAGCGGTTTCACAGATACGCAGTATTTT.

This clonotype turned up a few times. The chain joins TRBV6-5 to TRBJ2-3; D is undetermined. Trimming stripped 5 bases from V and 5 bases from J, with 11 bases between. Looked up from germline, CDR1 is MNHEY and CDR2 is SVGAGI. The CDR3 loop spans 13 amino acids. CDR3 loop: CASSLNSLDTQYF. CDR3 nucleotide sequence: TGTGCCAGCAGTCTGAACTCGCTAGATACGCAGTATTTT.